This entry is about one T cell receptor (beta chain). The data are from a study of blood T cell repertoires in COVID-19. For the study at large: Whether acute or convalescent, the COVID-19 samples came from the United States, Italy and Spain. Sample material is recorded as cDNA or gDNA derived from T cells, B-cell-depleted T cells, or PBMCs.

From germline, CDR1 is SGHRS and CDR2 YFSETQ. Trimming took off 0 bases at V and 1 base at J, with 7 bases between the two ends. The CDR3 is 14 residues long. Original analysis: Researchers report that nucleated cell counts were estimated from reference gene primer amplification. Assay used: immunoSEQ multiplex PCR; TCRdb lists only in-frame clones, some missing. That table is the source of V, J and clone size, and D and trimming were worked out from the DNA. The table lists approximately 75,000 clones, approximately 80% of them singletons, with 9% to 10% in the top ten. The chain combines TRBV5-1 with TRBJ2-5, with TRBD2 as a possible D gene (6 bases). This TCR was recovered from a woman older than 75 with acute or convalescent COVID-19. Input material: peripheral blood. The CDR3 loop is CASSLAAGQETQYF. The CDR3 nucleotides are TGCGCCAGCAGCTTGGCAGCGGGCCAAGAGACCCAGTACTTC.